This TCR beta chain derives from a study of blood T cell repertoires in COVID-19 (dated by TCRdb to about 2020). As for the study more broadly: Samples from collaborators originated in the United States, Italy and Spain and spanned both the acute and convalescent phases of COVID-19. The sample metadata nearly always contained a de-identified subject ID, COVID-19 status, age in years and sex. Where available, HLA class I and class II types were taken from metadata supplied by the sample provider and were not determined by assay-based typing. Deeply sampled blood TCRbeta repertoires from subjects exposed to, actively infected with, or recovered from COVID-19 were included in the dataset. A freely available public database, intended as a resource for researchers studying the immune response to SARS-CoV-2, is where the repertoires were released. Samples came from the ongoing ImmuneRACE study (first 160 participants) plus 1,254 subjects from 6 global collaborators. The prospective study material was composed of cDNA or gDNA derived from T cells, B-cell-depleted T cells, or PBMCs. Broader findings and caveats from the paper: The quantity of clinical and demographic metadata differed by source and by participant and was supplied without curation.

Comments on this clone: Its antigen remains unidentified. Base qualities are not at hand, and no much larger clone is one base apart.

Reading the germline V gene gives CDR1 SGHAT and CDR2 FQNNGV. V is clipped by 1 base and J by 0 bases, and the sequence between their germline boundaries is 7 bases long. There are 15 amino acids in the CDR3, from cysteine to phenylalanine inclusive. The only DNA kept is the CDR3, 45 bases in frame from the first base. The collaborating institutions used their own protocols to collect whole blood in K2EDTA tubes. For TCRbeta analysis, collaborators shipped samples in one of three forms: frozen whole blood, isolated PBMCs, or DNA extracted from either of those sample types. The immunoSEQ Assay, a bias-controlled multiplex PCR, was used to amplify TCRbeta CDR3 regions from genomic DNA. Processing in the source paper ran as follows. The number of nucleated cells in each sample was estimated from the amplification of reference gene primers within the assay. Sequence reads were collapsed and filtered to measure the absolute abundance of every unique TCRbeta CDR3 rearrangement. For each sample, productive Simpson clonality was calculated as the square root of Simpson's diversity index over productive rearrangements. The immuneACCESS repertoire file appears here via TCRdb, limited to in-frame rearrangements. These files lack a portion of the clones; in checked studies, under half of the deficit traces to unresolved V genes, and the cause of the others is not known. V and J calls plus clone size are reproduced from that table; the DNA served to infer D and trimming. This sample lists 100,000 or so clones; roughly nine tenths were detected once. The ten top clones hold approximately 7.3% of the sample.

The source is a man under 40 in a cohort sampled during active COVID-19. Sequencing was done on a sample of peripheral blood. In this chain, TRBV11-2 is recombined with TRBJ1-5; possibly the D gene is TRBD1, per 5 matching bases. CDR3 reads: CASSLGGVSNQPQHF. The bases read TGTGCCAGCAGCTTAGGGGGGGTTAGCAATCAGCCCCAGCATTTT.